This is a list of T cell receptor beta chains from one sample in a study of beta chain features in type 1 diabetes. Assay: immunoSEQ multiplex PCR; the TCRdb copy retains only in-frame clones and omits some. The sample includes under 300,000 clones, 9.5% to 13% of them seen just once. Sample: naive CD4+ T cells from blood. These TCRs come from a man aged 25 to 45 with type 1 diabetes. CDR3s include the opening cysteine and the closing phenylalanine or tryptophan. A D gene is named only where the DNA matches it firmly. Clone size is shown for a subset of rows, as once, few, many or a class of expanded clone.

CASSQDLRQDFLGTEAFF | TGCGCCAGCAGCCAAGATTTGAGACAGGACTTCTTGGGGACTGAAGCTTTCTTT | 18 | TRBV4-3 | few | - | TRBJ1-1
CASSLAALAGGQETQYF | TGTGCCAGCAGCTTAGCGGCGCTAGCGGGGGGGCAAGAGACCCAGTACTTC | 17 | TRBV7-2 | few | TRBD2 | TRBJ2-5
CASSPLVRSTDTQYF | TGTGCCAGCTCACCATTGGTGCGGAGCACAGATACGCAGTATTTT | 15 | TRBV18 | - | - | TRBJ2-3
CASSFGTGWETQYF | TGTGCCAGCAGTTTCGGCACGGGGTGGGAGACCCAGTACTTC | 14 | TRBV28 | - | - | TRBJ2-5
CASSLGPAGETGELFF | TGTGCCAGCAGCTTAGGTCCAGCGGGGGAGACCGGGGAGCTGTTTTTT | 16 | TRBV7-3 | - | TRBD2 | TRBJ2-2
CASSLGGIGNTIYF | TGTGCCAGCAGCTTAGGAGGGATTGGAAACACCATATATTTT | 14 | TRBV11-2 | - | - | TRBJ1-3
CSVEGQGNYGYTF | TGCAGCGTAGAGGGACAGGGGAACTATGGCTACACCTTC | 13 | TRBV29-1 | - | TRBD1 | TRBJ1-2
CASNLQGGQETQYF | TGTGCCAGCAACCTGCAGGGAGGGCAAGAGACCCAGTACTTC | 14 | TRBV9 | - | TRBD2 | TRBJ2-5
CASSLLAGVEETQYF | TGCGCCAGCAGCTTGCTAGCGGGGGTGGAAGAGACCCAGTACTTC | 15 | TRBV5-1 | few | TRBD2 | TRBJ2-5
CASNLGIRGYITEAFF | TGTGCCAGCAACTTAGGCATCAGGGGGTATATCACTGAAGCTTTCTTT | 16 | TRBV7-2 | few | TRBD1 | TRBJ1-1
CASRLAGGSYNEQFF | TGTGCCAGCAGACTAGCGGGGGGCTCCTACAATGAGCAGTTCTTC | 15 | TRBV7-9 | - | TRBD2 | TRBJ2-1
CASRIWGSQRETQYF | TGTGCCAGCAGAATCTGGGGCTCCCAAAGGGAGACCCAGTACTTC | 15 | TRBV7-9 | - | - | TRBJ2-5
CASRGTRTSGGSSYEQYF | TGTGCCAGCAGGGGCACCCGGACTAGCGGGGGGAGCTCCTACGAGCAGTACTTC | 18 | TRBV2 | few | TRBD2 | TRBJ2-7
CASSIRGGWPEAFF | TGTGCCAGTAGTATCCGAGGGGGCTGGCCTGAAGCTTTCTTT | 14 | TRBV19 | few | TRBD1 | TRBJ1-1
CASSLAEAGGYTF | TGCGCCAGCAGCTTGGCCGAGGCGGGAGGCTACACCTTC | 13 | TRBV5-1 | few | - | TRBJ1-2
CASSVRGGQETQYF | TGTGCCAGCAGCGTCCGGGGTGGGCAAGAGACCCAGTACTTC | 14 | TRBV9 | - | - | TRBJ2-5
CASSTWSYGYTF | TGTGCCAGCAGCACTTGGAGCTATGGCTACACCTTC | 12 | TRBV28 | - | - | TRBJ1-2
CASSQVPPREGYNSPLHF | TGCGCCAGCAGCCAAGTACCCCCACGGGAGGGGTATAATTCACCCCTCCACTTT | 18 | TRBV4-1 | - | - | TRBJ1-6
CASRDRGMNTEAFF | TGTGCCAGCAGGGACAGGGGGATGAACACTGAAGCTTTCTTT | 14 | TRBV6-1 | - | TRBD1 | TRBJ1-1
CAISESKGGSLHF | TGTGCCATCAGTGAGTCGAAAGGGGGATCCCTCCACTTT | 13 | TRBV10-3 | few | - | TRBJ1-6
CASSLGPGQLGNEQYF | TGCGCCAGCAGCTTGGGTCCGGGACAGCTGGGCAACGAGCAGTACTTC | 16 | TRBV5-1 | few | TRBD1 | TRBJ2-7
CASSRYTSGGAQETQYF | TGTGCCAGCAGCCGCTACACTAGCGGGGGGGCCCAAGAGACCCAGTACTTC | 17 | TRBV5-4 | once | TRBD2 | TRBJ2-5
CASSPGTGANYGYTF | TGTGCCAGCTCACCCGGGACAGGAGCTAACTATGGCTACACCTTC | 15 | TRBV18 | - | TRBD1 | TRBJ1-2
CASSVQMDWPETQYF | TGTGCCAGCAGCGTTCAAATGGACTGGCCAGAGACCCAGTACTTC | 15 | TRBV9 | - | - | TRBJ2-5
CASTVTAGSEGAFF | TGCGCCAGCACCGTAACAGCGGGGAGTGAAGGGGCTTTCTTT | 14 | TRBV5-1 | - | - | TRBJ1-1
CASSYSVGDSYEQYF | TGTGCCAGCAGTTACTCGGTCGGTGACTCCTACGAGCAGTACTTC | 15 | TRBV6-5 | few | - | TRBJ2-7
CASRRLLAHEQFF | TGTGCCAGCAGGAGACTTTTGGCCCATGAGCAGTTCTTC | 13 | TRBV2 | few | - | TRBJ2-1
CASSSEGNQPQHF | TGTGCCAGCAGCTCGGAGGGCAATCAGCCCCAGCATTTT | 13 | TRBV7-2 | - | - | TRBJ1-5
CASSAMGTHEAFF | TGTGCCAGCAGTGCTATGGGGACTCATGAAGCTTTCTTT | 13 | TRBV6-1 | - | - | TRBJ1-1
CASGQQGHQPQHF | TGTGCCAGCGGACAACAGGGACATCAGCCCCAGCATTTT | 13 | TRBV6-5 | - | - | TRBJ1-5
CAISESPVATDTQYF | TGTGCCATCAGTGAGTCCCCAGTAGCAACAGATACGCAGTATTTT | 15 | TRBV10-3 | - | - | TRBJ2-3
CASSERPGVPGDF | TGTGCCAGCAGTGAAAGGCCAGGCGTTCCTGGTGATTTT | 13 | TRBV2 | few | - | TRBJ2-3
CASSQGTLATYNEQFF | TGTGCCAGCAGCCAAGGAACCCTAGCGACCTACAATGAGCAGTTCTTC | 16 | TRBV4-2 | - | - | TRBJ2-1
CASSLTWEQFF | TGCGCCAGCAGCTTGACATGGGAGCAGTTCTTC | 11 | TRBV5-1 | - | - | TRBJ2-1
CASSQAPGGGDYTF | TGTGCCAGCAGCCAAGCCCCGGGAGGTGGGGACTACACCTTC | 14 | TRBV4-2 | - | - | TRBJ1-2
CASSFAGNQPQHF | TGTGCCAGCAGTTTCGCAGGCAATCAGCCCCAGCATTTT | 13 | TRBV6-5 | - | - | TRBJ1-5